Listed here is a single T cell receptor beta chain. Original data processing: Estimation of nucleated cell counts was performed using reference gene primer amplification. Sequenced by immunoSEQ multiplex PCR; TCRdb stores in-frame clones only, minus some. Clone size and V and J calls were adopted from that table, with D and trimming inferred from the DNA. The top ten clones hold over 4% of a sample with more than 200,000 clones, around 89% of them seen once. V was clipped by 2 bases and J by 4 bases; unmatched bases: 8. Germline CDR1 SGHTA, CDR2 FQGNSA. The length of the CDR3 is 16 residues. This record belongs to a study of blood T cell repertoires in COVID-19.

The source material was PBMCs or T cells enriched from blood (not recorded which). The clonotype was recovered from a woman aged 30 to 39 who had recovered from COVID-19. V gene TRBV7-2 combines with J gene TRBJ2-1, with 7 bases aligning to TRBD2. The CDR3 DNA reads TGTGCCAGCAGCTTAAACTCGGCCGGGGGGTACAATGAGCAGTTCTTC. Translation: CASSLNSAGGYNEQFF.